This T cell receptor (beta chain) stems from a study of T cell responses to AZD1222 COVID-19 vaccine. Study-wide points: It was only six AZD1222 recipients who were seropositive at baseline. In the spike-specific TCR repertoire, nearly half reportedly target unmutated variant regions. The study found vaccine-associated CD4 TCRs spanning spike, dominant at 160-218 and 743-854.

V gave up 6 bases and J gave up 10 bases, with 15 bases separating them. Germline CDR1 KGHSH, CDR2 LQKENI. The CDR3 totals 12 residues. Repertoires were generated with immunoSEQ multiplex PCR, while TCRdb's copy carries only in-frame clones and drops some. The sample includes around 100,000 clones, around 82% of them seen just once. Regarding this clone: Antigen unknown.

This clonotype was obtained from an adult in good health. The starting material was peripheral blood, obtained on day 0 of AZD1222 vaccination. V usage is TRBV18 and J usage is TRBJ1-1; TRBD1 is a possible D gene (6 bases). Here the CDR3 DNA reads TGTGCCAGCTCTGAATCGGACAGACGAGCTTTCTTT. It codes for CASSESDRRAFF. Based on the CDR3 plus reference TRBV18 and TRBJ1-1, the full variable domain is NAGVMQNPRHLVRRRGQEARLRCSPMKGHSHVYWYRQLPEEGLKFMVYLQKENIIDESGMPKERFSAEFPKEGPSILRIQQVVRGDSAAYFCASSESDRRAFFGQGTRLTVV.